A selection of T cell receptor beta chains follows, all from one sample in a study of blood T cell repertoires in COVID-19. Repertoires were generated with immunoSEQ multiplex PCR, while TCRdb's copy carries only in-frame clones and drops some. The sample includes about 220,000 clones, under 90% of them seen just once. The sample was peripheral blood. Receptors were obtained from a woman aged 55-70 years who had recovered from COVID-19. Both conserved end residues are part of each CDR3. The order of the fields is J gene, V gene, D gene, clone size, CDR3 DNA, CDR3 protein. D genes are given only for firm matches. Some rows have no size entry. The others give once, few or many, or a class for an expanded clone.

>TRBJ2-1|TRBV14|TRBD2|NA
TGTGCCAGCAGCAAACTAGCGGGGGGGTTTAGGAATGAGCAGTTCTTC
CASSKLAGGFRNEQFF
>TRBJ2-1|TRBV10-3|NA|NA
TGTGCCATCAGTGAGGGTCCCCCCAGCTACAATGAGCAGTTCTTC
CAISEGPPSYNEQFF
>TRBJ2-7|TRBV15|TRBD2|NA
TGTGCCACCAGCAGGGGGATTAGCGGGGACCTTCTCGGGGAGCAGTACTTC
CATSRGISGDLLGEQYF
>TRBJ2-5|TRBV7-2|TRBD2|few
TGTGCCAGCAGCCCTCGACTAGCGGGGGCCCAAGAGACCCAGTACTTC
CASSPRLAGAQETQYF
>TRBJ2-5|TRBV1|NA|NA
TGCACCAGCAGCCCGGGGGGACCCGAGCAAGAGACCCAGTACTTC
CTSSPGGPEQETQYF
>TRBJ2-7|TRBV20-1|NA|NA
TGCAGTGCTAGTGGTGATACGGGGGTGCAGTACTTC
CSASGDTGVQYF
>TRBJ2-3|TRBV5-1|NA|NA
TGCGCCAGCAGACCCGTGGGCGCGAGCACAGATACGCAGTATTTT
CASRPVGASTDTQYF
>TRBJ1-2|TRBV5-4|TRBD1|NA
TGTGCCAGCAGCTCAACTCAGGGGGACTATGGCTACACCTTC
CASSSTQGDYGYTF
>TRBJ1-1|TRBV12-5|TRBD1|NA
TGTGCTAGTGGTTTAGTTCAGGGGGCATGGACTGAAGCTTTCTTT
CASGLVQGAWTEAFF
>TRBJ1-2|TRBV5-5|TRBD1|NA
TGTGCCAGCAGCTCAGGGGGCCACTATGGCTACACCTTC
CASSSGGHYGYTF
>TRBJ1-2|TRBV5-4|NA|NA
TGTGCCAGCAGCTTGGATTCTTATGGCTACACCTTC
CASSLDSYGYTF
>TRBJ2-5|TRBV9|TRBD2|NA
TGTGCCAGCAGCGTAGACCTAGCGGGGGGTTGGGAGACCCAGTACTTC
CASSVDLAGGWETQYF
>TRBJ1-6|TRBV16|TRBD1|once
TGTGCCAGCAGCAGAACAGGGGCGGATTCACCCCTCCACTTT
CASSRTGADSPLHF
>TRBJ1-4|TRBV6-6|TRBD1|NA
TGTGCCAGCAGTGATTCCGGGACAGGGAACGAAAAACTGTTTTTT
CASSDSGTGNEKLFF
>TRBJ1-1|TRBV6-5|NA|NA
TGTGCCAGCAGTTACTCCCTGACAGCAAACACTGAAGCTTTCTTT
CASSYSLTANTEAFF
>TRBJ2-3|TRBV7-2|TRBD2|NA
TGTGCCAGCAGCCCGAGTCGGAGCGGGGGGGCCGCAGATACGCAGTATTTT
CASSPSRSGGAADTQYF
>TRBJ1-6|TRBV2|NA|NA
TGTGCCAGCAGTGAGCCCCGGGGGGATAATTCACCCCTCCACTTT
CASSEPRGDNSPLHF
>TRBJ1-6|TRBV6-5|NA|NA
TGTGCCAGCAGACGGGACACCCCTAATTCACCCCTCCACTTT
CASRRDTPNSPLHF
>TRBJ2-3|TRBV4-3|TRBD2|NA
TGCGCCAGCAGCCATGATATAGCGGGGGGGGCCACAGATACGCAGTATTTT
CASSHDIAGGATDTQYF
>TRBJ2-7|TRBV27|TRBD1|NA
TGTGCCAGCAGTTTAGGGGACAGCTCCTACGAGCAGTACTTC
CASSLGDSSYEQYF
>TRBJ2-7|TRBV14|NA|NA
TGTGCCAGCAGCCAAGCGACGGGGATCTATTACGAGCAGTACTTC
CASSQATGIYYEQYF
>TRBJ2-2|TRBV5-6|NA|NA
TGTGCCAGCAGCTTTAACCTCCAGGGAATAAACACCGGGGAGCTGTTTTTT
CASSFNLQGINTGELFF
>TRBJ2-1|TRBV10-3|TRBD2|few
TGTGCCATCAGTGATACGCGGGGGGGTAACAATGAGCAGTTCTTC
CAISDTRGGNNEQFF
>TRBJ2-7|TRBV10-1|NA|NA
TGCGCCAGCAGTGGACAGGAAACCTTTTACGAGCAGTACTTC
CASSGQETFYEQYF
>TRBJ1-1|TRBV5-1|NA|NA
TGCGCCAGCAGCTTGTTATCGGGTTCGAACACTGAAGCTTTCTTT
CASSLLSGSNTEAFF
>TRBJ1-2|TRBV9|TRBD1|NA
TGTGCCAGCAGCGATGAACCAGGGGGCCGAGCTGGCTATGGCTACACCTTC
CASSDEPGGRAGYGYTF
>TRBJ2-3|TRBV4-3|NA|NA
TGCGCCAGCAGCCACCGGTCTTCGGCAGATACGCAGTATTTT
CASSHRSSADTQYF
>TRBJ1-5|TRBV12-3/TRBV12-4|NA|NA
TGTGCCAGCAGTAATGGGGCGCCCCAGCATTTT
CASSNGAPQHF
>TRBJ2-7|TRBV4-2|TRBD2|NA
TGTGCCAGCAGCCTCATCAAGGGGCGGGGGGGCCTCCACGAGCAGTACTTC
CASSLIKGRGGLHEQYF
>TRBJ1-4|TRBV4-2|NA|NA
TGTGCCAGCAGCCAAGCGGACAGCACTGCAACTAATGAAAAACTGTTTTTT
CASSQADSTATNEKLFF
>TRBJ2-7|TRBV11-2|TRBD2|few
TGTGCCAGCAGCCTATATAATCCCCGGACTAGCGGGGGGGGCGAGCAGTACTTC
CASSLYNPRTSGGGEQYF
>TRBJ2-5|TRBV30|NA|NA
TGTGCCTGGAGTGTAGTTGGGAAGGGGAATAGAGAGACCCAGTACTTC
CAWSVVGKGNRETQYF
>TRBJ2-3|TRBV5-4|NA|NA
TGTGCCAGCAGCTTGTTCTCTAGCACAGATACGCAGTATTTT
CASSLFSSTDTQYF
>TRBJ1-5|TRBV19|NA|once
TGTGCCAGTAGTATTCGTCCCGGGGGAGGGAGGGTTAATCAGCCCCAGCATTTT
CASSIRPGGGRVNQPQHF
>TRBJ1-4|TRBV5-1|TRBD1|NA
TGCGCCAGCAGCTCTCAACCGAGGACAGGGGGCGAGGAAAAACTGTTTTTT
CASSSQPRTGGEEKLFF
>TRBJ2-7|TRBV7-2|TRBD2|NA
TGTGCCAGCAGCTTCAAGGGCGGGAGCTATAGCTCCTACGAGCAGTACTTC
CASSFKGGSYSSYEQYF
>TRBJ1-1|TRBV11-2|NA|NA
TGTGCCAGCAGCTTAGGGGGGCTGATGAACACTGAAGCTTTCTTT
CASSLGGLMNTEAFF
>TRBJ1-3|TRBV5-4|NA|NA
TGTGCCAGCAGCTTGGGAGGGAGTCTACACTCTGGAAACACCATATATTTT
CASSLGGSLHSGNTIYF
>TRBJ1-2|TRBV6-4|NA|NA
TGTGCCAGCAGTGAACAGTACAGGGTTTCAAACTATGGCTACACCTTC
CASSEQYRVSNYGYTF
>TRBJ1-5|TRBV6-2/TRBV6-3|NA|NA
TGTGCCAGCAGTTACCGGGATCAGCCCCAGCATTTT
CASSYRDQPQHF
>TRBJ1-1|TRBV6-2/TRBV6-3|NA|NA
TGTGCCAGCAGTTACACGGTTGGCACTGAAGCTTTCTTT
CASSYTVGTEAFF
>TRBJ1-2|TRBV29-1|TRBD1|NA
TGCAGCGTTCACTCCGGGACAGGGGGCATCAACTATGGCTACACCTTC
CSVHSGTGGINYGYTF
>TRBJ2-3|TRBV7-6|TRBD2|NA
TGTGCCAGCAGCCCGCTAGCGGGTCGGCGTCTAGATAGCACAGATACGCAGTATTTT
CASSPLAGRRLDSTDTQYF
>TRBJ1-2|TRBV4-1|NA|once
TGCGCCAGCAGCCAAGCAGGCCGGGGGGAGGACTATGGCTACACCTTC
CASSQAGRGEDYGYTF
>TRBJ2-3|TRBV11-1|NA|once
TGTGCCAGCAGCACCGTCACTACGAGCACAGATACGCAGTATTTT
CASSTVTTSTDTQYF
>TRBJ2-5|TRBV27|NA|NA
TGTGCCAGCAGTTTATCGACCCGTTGGTCACAGAACCAAGAGACCCAGTACTTC
CASSLSTRWSQNQETQYF
>TRBJ2-1|TRBV7-2|TRBD2|NA
TGTGCCAGCAGCCAGGGACTAGCGTACTACAATGAGCAGTTCTTC
CASSQGLAYYNEQFF
>TRBJ1-3|TRBV4-1|NA|NA
TGCGCCAGCAGCCAGACCCGGGACACCCAAAAGGGAAACACCATATATTTT
CASSQTRDTQKGNTIYF
>TRBJ1-2|TRBV5-1|NA|NA
TGCGCCAGCAGCCTTGGATGGGAGGACTATGGCTACACCTTC
CASSLGWEDYGYTF
>TRBJ2-5|TRBV6-1|NA|NA
TGTGCCAGCAGTGAATTGCGACTCCAAGAGACCCAGTACTTC
CASSELRLQETQYF